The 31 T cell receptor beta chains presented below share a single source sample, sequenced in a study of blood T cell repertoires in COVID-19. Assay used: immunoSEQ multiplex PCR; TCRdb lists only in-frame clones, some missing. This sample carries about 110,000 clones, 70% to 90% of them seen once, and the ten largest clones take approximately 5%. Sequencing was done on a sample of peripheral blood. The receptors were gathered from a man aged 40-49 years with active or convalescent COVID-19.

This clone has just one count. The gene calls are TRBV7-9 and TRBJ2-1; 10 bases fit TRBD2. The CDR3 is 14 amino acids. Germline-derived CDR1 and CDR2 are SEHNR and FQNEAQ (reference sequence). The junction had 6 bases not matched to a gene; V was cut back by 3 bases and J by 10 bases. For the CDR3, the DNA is TGTGCCAGCAGCTTGGGTCTAGCGGGAGAAGAGCAGTTCTTC. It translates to CASSLGLAGEEQFF.

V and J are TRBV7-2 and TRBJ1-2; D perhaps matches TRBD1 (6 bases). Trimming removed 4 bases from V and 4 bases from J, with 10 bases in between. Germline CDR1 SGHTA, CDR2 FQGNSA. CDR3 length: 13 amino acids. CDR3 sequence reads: CASSYGQFYGYTF. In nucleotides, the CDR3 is TGTGCCAGCAGCTACGGACAGTTCTATGGCTACACCTTC.

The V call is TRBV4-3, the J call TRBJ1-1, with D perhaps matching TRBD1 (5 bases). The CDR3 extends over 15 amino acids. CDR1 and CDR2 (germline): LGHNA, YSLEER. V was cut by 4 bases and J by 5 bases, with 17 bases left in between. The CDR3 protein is CASSPMGQGGTEAFF. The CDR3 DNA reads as TGCGCCAGCAGCCCGATGGGGCAGGGAGGGACTGAAGCTTTCTTT.

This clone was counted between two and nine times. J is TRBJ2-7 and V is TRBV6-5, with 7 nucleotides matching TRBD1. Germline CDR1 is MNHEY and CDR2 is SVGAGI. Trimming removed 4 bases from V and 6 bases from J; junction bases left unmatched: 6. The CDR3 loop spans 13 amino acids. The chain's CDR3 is CASSLSRGLEQYF. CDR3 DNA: TGTGCCAGCAGTTTGAGTAGGGGGCTCGAGCAGTACTTC.

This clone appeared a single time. CDR3 sequence (DNA): TGTGCCAGCAGCCAAAGCCCTGACGGGTTGACCGGGGAGCTGTTTTTT. Translated, it gives CASSQSPDGLTGELFF. This rearrangement joins TRBV14 to TRBJ2-2, with D uncertain. The CDR3 runs to 16 residues. Trimming left V 2 bases short and J 5 bases short, with 15 bases between. Germline V lookup: CDR1 SGHDN, CDR2 FVKESK.

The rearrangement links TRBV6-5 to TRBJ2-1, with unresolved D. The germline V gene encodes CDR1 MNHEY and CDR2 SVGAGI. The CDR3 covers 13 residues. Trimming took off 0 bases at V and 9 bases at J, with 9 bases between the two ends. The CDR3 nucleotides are TGTGCCAGCAGTTACTCGAGCTCGGGTGAGCAGTTCTTC. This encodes CASSYSSSGEQFF.

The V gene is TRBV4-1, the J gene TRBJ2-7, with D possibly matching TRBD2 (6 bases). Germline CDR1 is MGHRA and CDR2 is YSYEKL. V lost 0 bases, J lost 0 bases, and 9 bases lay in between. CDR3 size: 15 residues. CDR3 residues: CASSQELAVSYEQYF. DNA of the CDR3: TGCGCCAGCAGCCAAGAGTTAGCGGTCTCCTACGAGCAGTACTTC.

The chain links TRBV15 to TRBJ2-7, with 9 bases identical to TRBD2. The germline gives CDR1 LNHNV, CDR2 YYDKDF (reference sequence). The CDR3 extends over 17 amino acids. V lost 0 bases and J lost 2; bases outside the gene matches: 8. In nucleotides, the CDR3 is TGTGCCACCAGCAGAGAGTATTTGACTAGCGGAGCCTACGAGCAGTACTTC. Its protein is CATSREYLTSGAYEQYF.

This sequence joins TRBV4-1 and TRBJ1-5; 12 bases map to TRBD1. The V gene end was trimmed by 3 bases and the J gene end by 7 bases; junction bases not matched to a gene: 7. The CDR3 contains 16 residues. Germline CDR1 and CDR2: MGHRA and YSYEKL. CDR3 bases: TGCGCCAGCAGCCATTACGGGGACAGGGGGCCGCAGCCCCAGCATTTT. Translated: CASSHYGDRGPQPQHF.

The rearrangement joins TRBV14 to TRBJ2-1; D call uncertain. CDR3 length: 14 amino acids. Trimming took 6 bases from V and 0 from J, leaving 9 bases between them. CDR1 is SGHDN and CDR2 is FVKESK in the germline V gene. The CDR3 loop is CASSKPSSYNEQFF. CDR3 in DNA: TGTGCCAGCAGTAAACCGAGCTCCTACAATGAGCAGTTCTTC.

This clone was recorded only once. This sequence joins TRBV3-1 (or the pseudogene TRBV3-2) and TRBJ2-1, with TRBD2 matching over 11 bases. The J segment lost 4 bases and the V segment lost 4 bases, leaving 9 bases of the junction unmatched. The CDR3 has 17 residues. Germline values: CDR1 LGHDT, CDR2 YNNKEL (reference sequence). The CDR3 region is CASSRTSGSSGYNEQFF. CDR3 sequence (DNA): TGTGCCAGCAGCCGCACTAGCGGGAGTTCAGGATACAATGAGCAGTTCTTC.

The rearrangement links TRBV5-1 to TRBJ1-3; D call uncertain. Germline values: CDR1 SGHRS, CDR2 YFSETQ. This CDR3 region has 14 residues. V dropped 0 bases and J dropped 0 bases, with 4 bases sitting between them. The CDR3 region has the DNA TGCGCCAGCAGCTTGGGCAGCTCTGGAAACACCATATATTTT. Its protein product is CASSLGSSGNTIYF.

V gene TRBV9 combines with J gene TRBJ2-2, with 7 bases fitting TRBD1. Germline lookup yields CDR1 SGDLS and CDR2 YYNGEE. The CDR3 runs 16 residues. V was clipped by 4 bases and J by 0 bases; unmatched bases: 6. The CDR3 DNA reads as TGTGCCAGCAGCACTCCCGGGACAGCGAACACCGGGGAGCTGTTTTTT. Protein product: CASSTPGTANTGELFF.

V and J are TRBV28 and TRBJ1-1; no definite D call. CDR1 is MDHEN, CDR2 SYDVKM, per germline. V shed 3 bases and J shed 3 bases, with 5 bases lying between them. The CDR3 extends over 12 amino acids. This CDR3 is CASSFPYTEAFF. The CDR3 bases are TGTGCCAGCAGTTTTCCGTACACTGAAGCTTTCTTT.

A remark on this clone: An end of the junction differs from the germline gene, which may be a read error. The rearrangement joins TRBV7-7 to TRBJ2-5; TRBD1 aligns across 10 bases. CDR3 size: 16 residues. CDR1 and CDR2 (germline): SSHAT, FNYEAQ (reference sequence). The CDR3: CASSSRQGAIEETQYF. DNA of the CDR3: TGTGCTAGCAGCTCGAGACAGGGGGCTATCGAAGAGACCCAGTACTTC.

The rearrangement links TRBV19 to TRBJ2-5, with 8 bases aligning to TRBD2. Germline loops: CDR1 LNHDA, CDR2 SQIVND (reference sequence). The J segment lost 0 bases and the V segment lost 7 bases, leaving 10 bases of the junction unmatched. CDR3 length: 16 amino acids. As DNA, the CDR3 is TGTGCCAGTACACCAAGGGGCGGGAGGAACCAAGAGACCCAGTACTTC. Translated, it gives CASTPRGGRNQETQYF.

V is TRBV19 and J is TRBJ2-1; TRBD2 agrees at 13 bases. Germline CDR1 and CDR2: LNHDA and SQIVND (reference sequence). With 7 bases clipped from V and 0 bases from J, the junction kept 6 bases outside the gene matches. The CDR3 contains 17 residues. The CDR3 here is CASNRGLAGDSYNEQFF. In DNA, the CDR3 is TGTGCCAGTAACAGAGGACTAGCGGGAGACTCCTACAATGAGCAGTTCTTC.

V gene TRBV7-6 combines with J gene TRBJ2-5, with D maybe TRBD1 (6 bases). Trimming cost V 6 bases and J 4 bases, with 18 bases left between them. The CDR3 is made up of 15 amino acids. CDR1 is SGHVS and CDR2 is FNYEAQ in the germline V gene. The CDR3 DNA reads TGTGCCAGCAGGCTATCTGGGGGCACGGGAGAGACCCAGTACTTC. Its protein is CASRLSGGTGETQYF. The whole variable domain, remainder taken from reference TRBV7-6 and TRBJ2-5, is GAGVSQSPRYKVTKRGQDVALRCDPISGHVSLYWYRQALGQGPEFLTYFNYEAQQDKSGLPNDRFSAERPEGSISTLTIQRTEQRDSAMYRCASRLSGGTGETQYFGPGTRLLVL.

CDR3 DNA: TGTGCCAGCAGCTCCATAGCGGGAAGGAATGAGCAGTTCTTC. Protein sequence: CASSSIAGRNEQFF. The chain carries TRBV9 and TRBJ2-1; 8 bases agree with TRBD2. After removal of 4 bases from V and 7 bases from J, the junction contained 7 bases not matched to a gene. Germline loops: CDR1 SGDLS, CDR2 YYNGEE. This CDR3 region has 14 residues.

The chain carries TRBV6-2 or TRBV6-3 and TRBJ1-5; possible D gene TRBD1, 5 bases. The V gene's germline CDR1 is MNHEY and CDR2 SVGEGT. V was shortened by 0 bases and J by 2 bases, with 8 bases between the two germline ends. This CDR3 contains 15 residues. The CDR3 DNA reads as TGTGCCAGCAGTTACTCGGTAGGGGGCAATCAGCCCCAGCATTTT. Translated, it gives CASSYSVGGNQPQHF.

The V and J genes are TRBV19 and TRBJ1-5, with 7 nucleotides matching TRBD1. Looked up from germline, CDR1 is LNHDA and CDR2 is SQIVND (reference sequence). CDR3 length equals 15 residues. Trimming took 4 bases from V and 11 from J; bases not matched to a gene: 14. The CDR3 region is CASSKFTGAPEAQHF. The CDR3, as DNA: TGTGCCAGTAGTAAATTCACAGGGGCCCCCGAGGCCCAGCATTTT.

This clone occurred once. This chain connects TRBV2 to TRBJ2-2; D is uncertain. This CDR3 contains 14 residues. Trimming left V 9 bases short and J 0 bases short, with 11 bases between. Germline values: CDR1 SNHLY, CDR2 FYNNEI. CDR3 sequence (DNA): TGTGCCAGAGAGCCCGAGTCGAACACCGGGGAGCTGTTTTTT. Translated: CAREPESNTGELFF.

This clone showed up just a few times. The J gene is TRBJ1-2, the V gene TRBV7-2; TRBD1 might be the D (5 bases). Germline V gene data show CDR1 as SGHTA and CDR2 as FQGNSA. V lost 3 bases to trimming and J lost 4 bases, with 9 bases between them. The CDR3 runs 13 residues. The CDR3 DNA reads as TGTGCCAGCAGCTTCGGGGGTATCTATGGCTACACCTTC. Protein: CASSFGGIYGYTF. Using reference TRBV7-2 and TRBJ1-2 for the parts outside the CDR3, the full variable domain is GAGVSQSPSNKVTEKGKDVELRCDPISGHTALYWYRQSLGQGLEFLIYFQGNSAPDKSGLPSDRFSAERTGGSVSTLTIQRTQQEDSAVYLCASSFGGIYGYTFGSGTRLTVV.

Here the CDR3 reads CASSPGRGDTQYF. In DNA form, the CDR3 reads TGTGCCAGCAGCCCCGGGAGGGGTGATACGCAGTATTTT. The rearrangement joins TRBV11-2 to TRBJ2-3; TRBD2 matches 8 bases. V lost 5 bases and J lost 6; bases outside the gene matches: 4. The CDR3 consists of 13 residues. CDR1 and CDR2 from the germline V gene are SGHAT and FQNNGV.

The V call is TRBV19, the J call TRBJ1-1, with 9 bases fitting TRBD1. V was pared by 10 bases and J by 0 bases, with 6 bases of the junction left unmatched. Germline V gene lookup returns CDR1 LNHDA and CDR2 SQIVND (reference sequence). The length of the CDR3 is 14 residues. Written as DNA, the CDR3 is TGTGCCATTAAGAGGACAGGGGTGAACACTGAAGCTTTCTTT. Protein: CAIKRTGVNTEAFF.

The CDR3 nucleotides read TGTGCCAGCAGTTACTTAAGCAGGGCATACTATGGCTACACCTTC. Translated: CASSYLSRAYYGYTF. This chain uses TRBV6-5 with TRBJ1-2, with D tentatively TRBD1 (5 bases). Germline V CDR1 and CDR2: MNHEY, SVGAGI. The CDR3 covers 15 residues. V lost 1 base to trimming and J lost 3 bases, with 12 bases between them.

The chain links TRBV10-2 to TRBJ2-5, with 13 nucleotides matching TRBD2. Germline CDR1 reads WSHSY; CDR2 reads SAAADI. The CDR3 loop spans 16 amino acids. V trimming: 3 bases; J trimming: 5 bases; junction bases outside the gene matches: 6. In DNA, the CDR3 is TGCGCCAGCAGTGAATACGGGACTAGCGGGATTGAGACCCAGTACTTC. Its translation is CASSEYGTSGIETQYF.

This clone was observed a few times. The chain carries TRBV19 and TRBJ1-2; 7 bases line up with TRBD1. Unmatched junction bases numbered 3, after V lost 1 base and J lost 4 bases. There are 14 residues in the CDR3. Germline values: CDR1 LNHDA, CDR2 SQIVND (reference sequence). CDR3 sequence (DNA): TGTGCCAGTAGTATAGGGACAGGCCTCTATGGCTACACCTTC. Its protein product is CASSIGTGLYGYTF.

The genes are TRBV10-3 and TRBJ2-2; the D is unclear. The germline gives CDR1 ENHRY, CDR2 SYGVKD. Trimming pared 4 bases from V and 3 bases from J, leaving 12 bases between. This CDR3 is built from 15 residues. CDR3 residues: CAISGQFSDTGELFF. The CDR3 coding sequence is TGTGCCATCAGTGGGCAGTTCTCTGACACCGGGGAGCTGTTTTTT.

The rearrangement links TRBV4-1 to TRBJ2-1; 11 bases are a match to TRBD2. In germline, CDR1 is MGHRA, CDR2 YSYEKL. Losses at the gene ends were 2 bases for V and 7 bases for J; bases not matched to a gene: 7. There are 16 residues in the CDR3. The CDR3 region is CASSQSLAGGPNEQFF. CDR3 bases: TGCGCCAGCAGCCAAAGTTTAGCGGGAGGGCCTAATGAGCAGTTCTTC.

The CDR3 nucleotides are TGTGCCAGCAGCCCGAGAGGGGGAGAGTACAATGAGCAGTTCTTC. Translation gives CASSPRGGEYNEQFF. V usage is TRBV7-2 and J usage is TRBJ2-1; TRBD1 might be the D (6 bases). CDR3 length equals 15 residues. Germline CDR1 and CDR2: SGHTA and FQGNSA. Trimming shortened V by 5 bases and J by 4 bases, and 15 bases separated the two germline ends.